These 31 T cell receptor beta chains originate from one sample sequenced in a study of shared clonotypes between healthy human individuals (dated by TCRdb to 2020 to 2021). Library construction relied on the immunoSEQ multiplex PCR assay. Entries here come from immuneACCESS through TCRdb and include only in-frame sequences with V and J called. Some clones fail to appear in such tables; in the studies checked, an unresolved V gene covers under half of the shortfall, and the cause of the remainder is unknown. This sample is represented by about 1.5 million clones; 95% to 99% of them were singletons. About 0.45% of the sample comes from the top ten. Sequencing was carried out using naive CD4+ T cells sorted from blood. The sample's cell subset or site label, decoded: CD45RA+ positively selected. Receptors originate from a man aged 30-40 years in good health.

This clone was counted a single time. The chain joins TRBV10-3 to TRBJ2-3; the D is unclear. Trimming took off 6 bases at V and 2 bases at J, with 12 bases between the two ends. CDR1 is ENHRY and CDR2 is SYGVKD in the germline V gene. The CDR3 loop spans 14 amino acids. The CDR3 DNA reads TGTGCCATCAGGGAAGGAGTCGTCACAGATACGCAGTATTTT. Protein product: CAIREGVVTDTQYF.

The CDR3 region is CASSERLAGGTDTQYF. Written as DNA, the CDR3 is TGTGCCAGCAGCGAACGACTAGCGGGAGGGACAGATACGCAGTATTTT. V and J are TRBV9 and TRBJ2-3; 14 bases align to TRBD2. This CDR3 is built from 16 residues. The J segment lost 3 bases and the V segment lost 3 bases, leaving 3 bases of the junction unmatched. Germline values: CDR1 SGDLS, CDR2 YYNGEE.

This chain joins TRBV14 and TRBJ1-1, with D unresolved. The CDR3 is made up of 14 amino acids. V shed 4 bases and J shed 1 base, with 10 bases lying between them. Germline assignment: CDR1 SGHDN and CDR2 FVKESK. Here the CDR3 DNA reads TGTGCCAGCAGCCCGTCACTAAGGAACACTGAAGCTTTCTTT. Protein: CASSPSLRNTEAFF.

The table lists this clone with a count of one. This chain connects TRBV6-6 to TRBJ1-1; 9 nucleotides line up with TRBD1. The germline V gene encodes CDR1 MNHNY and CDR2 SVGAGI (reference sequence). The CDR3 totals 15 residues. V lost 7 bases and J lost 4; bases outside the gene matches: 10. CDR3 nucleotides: TGTGCCAGCACTTCCCCGGGACAGGGTCGCACTGAAGCTTTCTTT. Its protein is CASTSPGQGRTEAFF.

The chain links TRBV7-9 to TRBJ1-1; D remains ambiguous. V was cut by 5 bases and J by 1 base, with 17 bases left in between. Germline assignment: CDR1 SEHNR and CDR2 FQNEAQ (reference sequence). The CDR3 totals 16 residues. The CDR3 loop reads CASSHQINTRNTEAFF. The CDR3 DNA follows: TGTGCCAGCAGCCACCAGATAAATACAAGGAACACTGAAGCTTTCTTT.

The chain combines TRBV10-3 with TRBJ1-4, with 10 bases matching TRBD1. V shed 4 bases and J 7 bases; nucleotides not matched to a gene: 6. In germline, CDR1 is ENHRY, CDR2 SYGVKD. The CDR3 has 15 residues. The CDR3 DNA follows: TGTGCCATCAGTGGTGGACAGGGGGGTAGTGAAAAACTGTTTTTT. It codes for CAISGGQGGSEKLFF.

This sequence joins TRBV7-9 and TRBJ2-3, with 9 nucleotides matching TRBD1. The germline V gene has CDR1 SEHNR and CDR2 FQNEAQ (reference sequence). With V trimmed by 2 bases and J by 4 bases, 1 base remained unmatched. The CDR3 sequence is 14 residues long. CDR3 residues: CASSLTGGSDTQYF. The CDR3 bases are TGTGCCAGCAGCTTAACAGGGGGCTCAGATACGCAGTATTTT.

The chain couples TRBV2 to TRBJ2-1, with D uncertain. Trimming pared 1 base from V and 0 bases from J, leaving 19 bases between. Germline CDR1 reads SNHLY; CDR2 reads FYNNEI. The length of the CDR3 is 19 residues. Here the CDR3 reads CASSEDFDKKLFSYNEQFF. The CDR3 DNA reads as TGTGCCAGCAGTGAAGATTTCGACAAAAAGTTATTCTCCTACAATGAGCAGTTCTTC. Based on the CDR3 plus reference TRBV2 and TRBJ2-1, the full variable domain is EPEVTQTPSHQVTQMGQEVILRCVPISNHLYFYWYRQILGQKVEFLVSFYNNEISEKSEIFDDQFSVERPDGSNFTLKIRSTKLEDSAMYFCASSEDFDKKLFSYNEQFFGPGTRLTVL.

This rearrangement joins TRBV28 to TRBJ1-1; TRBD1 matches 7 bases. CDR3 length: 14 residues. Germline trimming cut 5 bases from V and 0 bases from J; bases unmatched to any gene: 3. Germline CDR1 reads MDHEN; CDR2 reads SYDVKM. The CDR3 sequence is CASSPTGLNTEAFF. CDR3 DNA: TGTGCCAGCAGTCCGACAGGGCTGAACACTGAAGCTTTCTTT.

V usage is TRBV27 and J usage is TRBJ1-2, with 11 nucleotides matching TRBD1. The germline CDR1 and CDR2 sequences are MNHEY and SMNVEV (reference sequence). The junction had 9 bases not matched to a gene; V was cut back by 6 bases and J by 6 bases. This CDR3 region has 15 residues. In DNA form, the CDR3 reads TGTGCCAGCAGCCACCTTGGACAGGGGGCCGATGGCTACACCTTC. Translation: CASSHLGQGADGYTF.

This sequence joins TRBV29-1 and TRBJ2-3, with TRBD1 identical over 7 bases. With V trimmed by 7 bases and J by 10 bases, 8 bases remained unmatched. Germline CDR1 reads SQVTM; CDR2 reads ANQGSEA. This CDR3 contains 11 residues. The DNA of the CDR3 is TGCAGCGCATATGGGACAGTACCGCAGTATTTT. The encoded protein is CSAYGTVPQYF.

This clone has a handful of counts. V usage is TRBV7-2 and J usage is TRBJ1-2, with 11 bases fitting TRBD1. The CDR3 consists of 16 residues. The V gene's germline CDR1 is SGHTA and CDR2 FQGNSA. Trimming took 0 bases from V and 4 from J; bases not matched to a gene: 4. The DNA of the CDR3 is TGTGCCAGCAGCTTAGCCGGGACAGGGGGACTCTATGGCTACACCTTC. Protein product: CASSLAGTGGLYGYTF. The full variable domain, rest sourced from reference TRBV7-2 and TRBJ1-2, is GAGVSQSPSNKVTEKGKDVELRCDPISGHTALYWYRQSLGQGLEFLIYFQGNSAPDKSGLPSDRFSAERTGGSVSTLTIQRTQQEDSAVYLCASSLAGTGGLYGYTFGSGTRLTVV.

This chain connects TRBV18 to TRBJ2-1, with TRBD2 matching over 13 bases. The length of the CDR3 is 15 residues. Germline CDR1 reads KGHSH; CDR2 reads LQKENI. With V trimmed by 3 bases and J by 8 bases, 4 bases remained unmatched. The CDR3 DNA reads TGTGCCAGCTCACCCGGACTAGCGGGAGTAGATGAGCAGTTCTTC. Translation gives CASSPGLAGVDEQFF.

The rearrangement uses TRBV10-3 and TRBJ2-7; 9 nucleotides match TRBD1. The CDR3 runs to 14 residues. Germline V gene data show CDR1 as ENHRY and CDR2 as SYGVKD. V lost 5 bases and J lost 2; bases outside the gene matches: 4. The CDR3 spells CAISKTGGPYEQYF. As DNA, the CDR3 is TGTGCCATCAGTAAGACAGGGGGTCCCTACGAGCAGTACTTC.

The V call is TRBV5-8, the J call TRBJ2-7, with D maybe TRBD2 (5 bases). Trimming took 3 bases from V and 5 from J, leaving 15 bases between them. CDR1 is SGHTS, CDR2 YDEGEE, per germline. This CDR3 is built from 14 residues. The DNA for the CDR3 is TGTGCCAGCAGCTCCCGTCTCGGGATCCACGAGCAGTACTTC. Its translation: CASSSRLGIHEQYF.

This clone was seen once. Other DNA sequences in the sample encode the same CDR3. CDR3 DNA: TGTGCCAGTAGTGTAGGGACAGGAGCCGGAGAGACCCAGTACTTC. It specifies CASSVGTGAGETQYF. The J gene is TRBJ2-5, the V gene TRBV19; 8 nucleotides align to TRBD1. Per germline, CDR1 LNHDA and CDR2 SQIVND (reference sequence). CDR3 length: 15 amino acids. Trimming cost V 5 bases and J 4 bases; bases outside gene matches: 9. The complete variable domain, with remaining parts taken from reference TRBV19 and TRBJ2-5, reads DGGITQSPKYLFRKEGQNVTLSCEQNLNHDAMYWYRQDPGQGLRLIYYSQIVNDFQKGDIAEGYSVSREKKESFPLTVTSAQKNPTAFYLCASSVGTGAGETQYFGPGTRLLVL.

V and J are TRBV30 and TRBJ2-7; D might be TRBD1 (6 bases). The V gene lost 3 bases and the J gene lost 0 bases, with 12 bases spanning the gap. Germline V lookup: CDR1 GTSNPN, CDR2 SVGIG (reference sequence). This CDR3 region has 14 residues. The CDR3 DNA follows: TGTGCCTGGAGGGACAGTACGACCTCCTACGAGCAGTACTTC. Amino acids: CAWRDSTTSYEQYF.

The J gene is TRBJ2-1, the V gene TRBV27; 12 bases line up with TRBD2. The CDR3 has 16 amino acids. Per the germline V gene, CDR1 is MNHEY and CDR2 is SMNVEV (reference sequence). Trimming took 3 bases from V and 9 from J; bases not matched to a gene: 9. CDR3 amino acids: CASSFLLAGGRGEQFF. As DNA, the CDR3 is TGTGCCAGCAGTTTTTTACTAGCGGGAGGCCGAGGTGAGCAGTTCTTC.

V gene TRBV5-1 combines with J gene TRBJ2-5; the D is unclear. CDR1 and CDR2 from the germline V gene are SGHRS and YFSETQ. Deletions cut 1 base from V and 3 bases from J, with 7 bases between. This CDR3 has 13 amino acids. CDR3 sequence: CASSLYEKETQYF. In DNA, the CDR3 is TGCGCCAGCAGCTTGTATGAAAAAGAGACCCAGTACTTC.

CDR3 sequence (DNA): TGCGCCAGCAGCACGACAGGGAAAACCATGAACACTGAAGCTTTCTTT. This encodes CASSTTGKTMNTEAFF. This chain uses TRBV5-1 with TRBJ1-1, with 7 bases that match TRBD1. This CDR3 has 16 amino acids. V lost 4 bases to trimming and J lost 0 bases; unmatched junction nucleotides: 9. Germline CDR1 reads SGHRS; CDR2 reads YFSETQ.

The chain's CDR3 is CASSWGLAGGIGELFF. The CDR3 DNA reads TGTGCCAGCAGCTGGGGACTAGCGGGAGGGATCGGGGAGCTGTTTTTT. The chain joins TRBV7-3 to TRBJ2-2, with TRBD2 identical over 16 bases. V dropped 4 bases and J dropped 7; count of bases not matched to a gene: 3. Germline V gene data show CDR1 as SGHTA and CDR2 as FQGTGA. The CDR3 loop spans 16 amino acids.

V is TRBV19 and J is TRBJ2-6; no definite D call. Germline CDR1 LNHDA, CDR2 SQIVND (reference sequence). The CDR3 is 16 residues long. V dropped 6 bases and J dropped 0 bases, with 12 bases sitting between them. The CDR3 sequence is CASRPFDNSGANVLTF. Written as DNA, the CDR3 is TGTGCCAGTAGACCTTTTGACAACTCTGGGGCCAACGTCCTGACTTTC.

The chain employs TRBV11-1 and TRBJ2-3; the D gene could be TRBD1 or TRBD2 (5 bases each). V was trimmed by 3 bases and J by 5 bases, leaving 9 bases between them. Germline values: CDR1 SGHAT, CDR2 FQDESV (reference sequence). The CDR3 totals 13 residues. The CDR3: CASSLGELDTQYF. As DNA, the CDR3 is TGTGCCAGCAGCTTGGGGGAGTTAGATACGCAGTATTTT.

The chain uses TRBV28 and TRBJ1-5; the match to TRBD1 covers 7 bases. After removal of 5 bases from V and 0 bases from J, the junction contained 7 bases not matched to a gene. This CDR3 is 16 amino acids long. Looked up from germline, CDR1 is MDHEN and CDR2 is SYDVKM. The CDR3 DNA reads TGTGCCAGCAGTCACCCGGGACAGATTAGCAATCAGCCCCAGCATTTT. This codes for CASSHPGQISNQPQHF. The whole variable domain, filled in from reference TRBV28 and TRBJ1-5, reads DVKVTQSSRYLVKRTGEKVFLECVQDMDHENMFWYRQDPGLGLRLIYFSYDVKMKEKGDIPEGYSVSREKKERFSLILESASTNQTSMYLCASSHPGQISNQPQHFGDGTRLSIL.

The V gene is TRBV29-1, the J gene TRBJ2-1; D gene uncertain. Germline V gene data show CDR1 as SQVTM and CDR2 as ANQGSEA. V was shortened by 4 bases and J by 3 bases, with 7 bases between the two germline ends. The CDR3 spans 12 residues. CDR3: CSVVASYNEQFF. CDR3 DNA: TGCAGCGTTGTAGCTAGCTACAATGAGCAGTTCTTC.

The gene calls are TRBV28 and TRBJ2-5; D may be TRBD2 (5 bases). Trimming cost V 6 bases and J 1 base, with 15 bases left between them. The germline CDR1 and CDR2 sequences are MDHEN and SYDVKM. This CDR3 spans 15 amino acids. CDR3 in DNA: TGTGCCAGCAGGGAGTGGGGAGATGGCCAAGAGACCCAGTACTTC. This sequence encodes CASREWGDGQETQYF.

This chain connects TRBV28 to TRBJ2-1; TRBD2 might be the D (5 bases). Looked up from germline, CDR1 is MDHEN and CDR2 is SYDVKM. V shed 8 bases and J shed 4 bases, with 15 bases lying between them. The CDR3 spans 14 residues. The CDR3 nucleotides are TGTGCCAGCGGAAAGGGAAGGAGGTACAATGAGCAGTTCTTC. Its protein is CASGKGRRYNEQFF.

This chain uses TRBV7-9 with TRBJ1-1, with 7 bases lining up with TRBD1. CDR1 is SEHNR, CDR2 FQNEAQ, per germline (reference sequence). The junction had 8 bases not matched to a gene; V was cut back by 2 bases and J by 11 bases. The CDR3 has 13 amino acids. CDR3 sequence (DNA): TGTGCCAGCAGCTTATCTTTGACAGGGTCGGCTTTCTTT. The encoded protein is CASSLSLTGSAFF.

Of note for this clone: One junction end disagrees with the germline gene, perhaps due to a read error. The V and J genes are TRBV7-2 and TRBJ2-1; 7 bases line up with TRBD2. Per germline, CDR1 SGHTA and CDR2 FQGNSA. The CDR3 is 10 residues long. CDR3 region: CSSGQRGQFF. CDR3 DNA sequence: TGCTCTAGCGGCCAAAGGGGGCAGTTCTTC. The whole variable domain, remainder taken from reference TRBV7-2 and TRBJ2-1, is GAGVSQSPSNKVTEKGKDVELRCDPISGHTALYWYRQSLGQGLEFLIYFQGNSAPDKSGLPSDRFSAERTGGSVSTLTIQRTQQEDSAVYLCSSGQRGQFFGPGTRLTVL.

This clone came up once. The CDR3 sequence: CASSLETGGWEQYF. The CDR3 DNA sequence: TGTGCCAGCAGCTTGGAGACAGGGGGATGGGAGCAGTACTTC. This sequence joins TRBV7-2 and TRBJ2-7; 9 nucleotides agree with TRBD1. This CDR3 is built from 14 residues. Germline assignment: CDR1 SGHTA and CDR2 FQGNSA. V lost 3 bases to trimming and J lost 7 bases; unmatched junction nucleotides: 7. Looking up the rest from reference TRBV7-2 and TRBJ2-7 gives the full variable domain: GAGVSQSPSNKVTEKGKDVELRCDPISGHTALYWYRQSLGQGLEFLIYFQGNSAPDKSGLPSDRFSAERTGGSVSTLTIQRTQQEDSAVYLCASSLETGGWEQYFGPGTRLTVT.

The CDR3 DNA is TGTGCCAGTACCCATAGGGATACGCAGTATTTT. It specifies CASTHRDTQYF. The chain combines TRBV19 with TRBJ2-3; unclear D gene. V was cut by 7 bases and J by 6 bases, with 8 bases left in between. The CDR3 is 11 amino acids. Germline V CDR1 and CDR2: LNHDA, SQIVND (reference sequence). Variable domain in full (rest from reference TRBV19 and TRBJ2-3): DGGITQSPKYLFRKEGQNVTLSCEQNLNHDAMYWYRQDPGQGLRLIYYSQIVNDFQKGDIAEGYSVSREKKESFPLTVTSAQKNPTAFYLCASTHRDTQYFGPGTRLTVL.